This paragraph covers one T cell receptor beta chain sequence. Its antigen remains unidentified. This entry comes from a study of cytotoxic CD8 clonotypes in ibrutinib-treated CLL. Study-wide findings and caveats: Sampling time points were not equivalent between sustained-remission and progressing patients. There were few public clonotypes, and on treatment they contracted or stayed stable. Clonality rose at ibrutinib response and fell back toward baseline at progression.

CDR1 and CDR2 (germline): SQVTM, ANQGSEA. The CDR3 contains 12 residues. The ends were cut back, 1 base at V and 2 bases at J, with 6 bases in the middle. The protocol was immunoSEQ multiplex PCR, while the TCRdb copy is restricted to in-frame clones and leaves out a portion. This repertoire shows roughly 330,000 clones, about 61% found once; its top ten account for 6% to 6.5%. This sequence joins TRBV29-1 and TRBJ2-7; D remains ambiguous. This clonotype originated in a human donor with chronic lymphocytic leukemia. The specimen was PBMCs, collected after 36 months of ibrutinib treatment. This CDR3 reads CSVEVPPYEQYF. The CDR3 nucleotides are TGCAGCGTTGAAGTTCCTCCCTACGAGCAGTACTTC.